This TCR beta chain was identified in a study of blood T cell repertoires in COVID-19. Measured with immunoSEQ multiplex PCR; TCRdb has only the in-frame clones, and not every one. This table holds roughly 40,000 clones, just over 85% found once. The CDR3 length is 13 residues. Trimming cost V 2 bases and J 9 bases, with 11 bases left between them. The germline gives CDR1 LNHDA, CDR2 SQIVND (reference sequence). The chain has TRBV19 and TRBJ2-4, with a tentative D call TRBD2 (5 bases). The TCR sequence derives from a man between 65 and 85 years old with acute or convalescent COVID-19. Specimen: peripheral blood. CDR3 in DNA: TGTGCCAGTAGTATAAAAAGGGAGACCATTCAGTACTTC. Protein: CASSIKRETIQYF.